Below, 26 T cell receptor beta chains from the same sample are listed, as sequenced in a study of T cells in women clearing cervical HPV infection. Sequencing was performed with immunoSEQ multiplex PCR; in TCRdb, only in-frame clones are kept and a portion is missing. The sample has 20,000 to 25,000 clones. The sequenced material came from blood buffy coat. All receptors derive from a woman between 18 and 70 years old with a cervical HPV16 infection that either progressed to CIN3+ or cleared (not recorded which).

About this clone: An end of the junction differs from the germline gene, which may be a read error. CDR3 protein: CVSSQDVPPGHNSPLHF. The DNA read from the CDR3 is TGTGTCAGCAGCCAAGACGTTCCCCCAGGGCACAATTCACCC. V usage is TRBV4-2 and J usage is TRBJ1-6; D possibly corresponds to TRBD1 (5 bases). The read comes to an end 3 residues before the CDR3 does, leaving the germline J gene to fill in the end. CDR1 is LGHNA and CDR2 is YNFKEQ in the germline V gene. The CDR3 runs 17 residues.

The CDR3 sequence is CASSFGGVTTEAFF. The DNA read from the CDR3 is TGTGCCAGCAGTTTCGGGGGAGTTACAACTGAA. This chain joins TRBV7-2 and TRBJ1-1, with D possibly matching TRBD1 (5 bases). The read halts 3 residues ahead of the CDR3 end, with the missing end drawn from the germline J gene. CDR3 length: 14 amino acids. Trimming took off 6 bases at V and 5 bases at J, with 16 bases between the two ends. CDR1 is SGHTA and CDR2 is FQGNSA in the germline V gene.

Note on this clone: The read comes to an end 3 residues before the CDR3 does, leaving the germline J gene to fill in the end. The gene calls are TRBV5-1 and TRBJ1-2, with a possible D match to TRBD1 (5 bases). CDR3 size: 15 residues. The germline V gene has CDR1 SGHRS and CDR2 YFSETQ. The covered CDR3 bases are TGCGCCAGCAGCTTGGGGCAGGGTATCACAGATACC. Amino acids: CASSLGQGITDT. The CDR3 reads in full as CASSLGQGITDTYTF.

In regard to this clone: One junction end disagrees with the germline gene, perhaps due to a read error. The CDR3 end falls 3 residues outside the read, so it is completed with the germline J gene. The rearrangement joins TRBV4-2 to TRBJ2-2, with 9 bases matching TRBD1. CDR1 and CDR2 (germline): LGHNA, YNFKEQ. The CDR3 contains 17 residues. This CDR3 is CASSQGLGTGRTGELFF. The DNA read from the CDR3 is TGCGCCAGCAGCCAAGGCCTCGGGACAGGGAGGACCGGGGAG.

To note about this clone: The CDR3 is cut off 3 residues early in the read; its end comes from the germline J gene. The gene calls are TRBV11-1 and TRBJ1-2; 7 bases line up with TRBD1. V trimming: 3 bases; J trimming: 2 bases; junction bases outside the gene matches: 3. The germline V gene encodes CDR1 SGHAT and CDR2 FQDESV (reference sequence). The CDR3 loop spans 14 amino acids. CDR3 DNA, as far as it was read: TGTGCCAGCAGCTTTGACAGGGTGAACTATGGC. It translates to CASSFDRVNYG. The CDR3 in its entirety is CASSFDRVNYGYTF.

With respect to this clone: The CDR3 end is not reached by the read, which stops 3 residues before it; the germline J gene fills it in. The chain combines TRBV2 with TRBJ2-3, with 11 bases matching TRBD1. The germline V gene has CDR1 SNHLY and CDR2 FYNNEI. The CDR3 length is 15 residues. CDR3 DNA (partial): TGTGCCAGCAGTTGGACAGGGGGCAACCAAGAGACG. It encodes CASSWTGGNQET. The CDR3 as a whole reads CASSWTGGNQETQYF.

Remarks on this clone: The read finishes 3 residues shy of the CDR3 end, and the germline J gene is used to complete it. The chain is built from TRBV6-2 or TRBV6-3 and TRBJ2-7; D is possibly TRBD2 (6 bases). The CDR3 length is 13 residues. Germline V gene data show CDR1 as MNHEY and CDR2 as SVGEGT. V shed 6 bases and J shed 2 bases, with 11 bases lying between them. CDR3 residues: CASRGSGAYEQYF. The DNA read from the CDR3 is TGTGCCAGCAGGGGGTCGGGGGCCTACGAG.

As regards this clone: The CDR3 end lies 3 residues beyond the end of the read and is filled in from the germline J gene. This chain links TRBV5-1 with TRBJ2-7; weak D call: TRBD2 (6 bases). Trimming left V 0 bases short and J 4 bases short, with 14 bases between. Germline CDR1 reads SGHRS; CDR2 reads YFSETQ. The CDR3 is 15 residues long. The CDR3 loop is CASSLDGRTSYEQYF. The part of the CDR3 DNA that was read is TGCGCCAGCAGCTTGGATGGGAGGACTTCATACGAG.

As for this clone: The sequence runs out 3 residues before the end of the CDR3; the remainder is reconstructed from the germline J gene. The chain combines TRBV7-2 with TRBJ2-7; TRBD1 agrees at 7 bases. The CDR3 has 15 residues. Trimming removed 6 bases from V and 0 bases from J; junction bases left unmatched: 8. Per germline, CDR1 SGHTA and CDR2 FQGNSA. The CDR3 reads CASSLQQGSSYEQYF. Incomplete CDR3 DNA: TGTGCCAGCAGTCTCCAACAGGGGTCCTCCTACGAG.

Points on this clone: Coverage ceases 3 residues before the CDR3 finishes, and the germline J gene fills in the end. The chain is built from TRBV10-1 and TRBJ1-2, with D hard to call. The germline V gene encodes CDR1 WNHNN and CDR2 SYGVQD (reference sequence). The CDR3 sequence is 15 residues long. Trimming took off 2 bases at V and 3 bases at J, with 13 bases between the two ends. The CDR3 DNA, read in part, is TGCGCCAGCAGTGAGGACGGGGAAACGGACTATGGC. Its protein is CASSEDGETDYG. The complete CDR3 sequence is CASSEDGETDYGYTF.

In regard to this clone: The read gets to within 3 residues of the CDR3 end, and the germline J gene fills in the rest. This sequence joins TRBV9 and TRBJ2-7; 8 bases are shared with TRBD2. The ends lost 3 bases at V and 5 bases at J; junction bases unmatched: 10. The V gene's germline CDR1 is SGDLS and CDR2 YYNGEE. There are 15 residues in the CDR3. CDR3 DNA, as far as it was read: TGTGCCAGCAGCGGGCGAAGCGGGAGTGTAGACGAG. As protein: CASSGRSGSVDE. The CDR3, in full, reads CASSGRSGSVDEQYF.

Of note for this clone: The CDR3 is cut off 3 residues early in the read; its end comes from the germline J gene. The chain is built from TRBV7-2 and TRBJ2-2; 9 nucleotides line up with TRBD1. CDR3 length equals 13 residues. Germline lookup yields CDR1 SGHTA and CDR2 FQGNSA. Germline trimming cut 5 bases from V and 7 bases from J; bases unmatched to any gene: 2. The CDR3 sequence: CASSDRGYGELFF. CDR3 DNA (partial): TGTGCCAGCAGCGACAGGGGGTACGGGGAG.

Concerning this clone: The read stops 3 residues short of the end of the CDR3; the missing end is completed from the germline J gene. The rearrangement uses TRBV5-5 and TRBJ1-5; 8 bases align to TRBD1. In germline, CDR1 is SGHKS, CDR2 YYEKEE (reference sequence). This CDR3 spans 14 amino acids. Trimming removed 1 base from V and 6 bases from J; junction bases left unmatched: 3. The CDR3 bases that were read are TGTGCCAGCAGCTTGCAGGGGGCTGGTCAGCCC. Protein product: CASSLQGAGQP. The full CDR3 reads CASSLQGAGQPQHF.

This clone registers medium-sized by frequency. The CDR3 goes on 3 residues after the read ends, and that part is filled in from the germline J gene. The chain is built from TRBV29-1 and TRBJ2-6, with D perhaps TRBD1 (8 bases). The CDR3 runs to 16 residues. The V end lost 6 bases, the J end lost 0 bases, and 15 bases lay between the germline ends. Germline CDR1 is SQVTM and CDR2 is ANQGSEA. CDR3 region: CSVAGQAVSGANVLTF. CDR3 DNA, as far as it was read: TGCAGCGTAGCGGGACAGGCCGTCTCTGGGGCCAACGTC.

This clone is classed as medium-sized by frequency. The CDR3 is cut off 3 residues early in the read; its end comes from the germline J gene. This sequence joins TRBV7-2 and TRBJ2-5; tentative D call: TRBD2 (5 bases). V lost 1 base, J lost 3 bases, and 12 bases lay in between. Germline values: CDR1 SGHTA, CDR2 FQGNSA. The length of the CDR3 is 15 residues. The sequenced CDR3 bases are TGTGCCAGCAGCTTAGGAGGGCTTCCGAAAGAGACC. Translating it yields CASSLGGLPKET. The whole CDR3 protein is CASSLGGLPKETQYF.

Concerning this clone: Read coverage stops 3 residues before the CDR3 terminus; the germline J gene supplies the remainder. The genes are TRBV7-3 and TRBJ2-3; 8 nucleotides agree with TRBD2. CDR1 is SGHTA and CDR2 is FQGTGA in the germline V gene. Germline trimming cut 5 bases from V and 0 bases from J; bases unmatched to any gene: 13. This CDR3 is built from 18 residues. The sequenced CDR3 bases are TGTGCCAGCAGCCTCATGGCTATGTCTAGCGGGAGCACAGATACG. Translated, it gives CASSLMAMSSGSTDT. The CDR3 reads in full as CASSLMAMSSGSTDTQYF.

To note about this clone: With the read ending 3 residues before the CDR3 end, the germline J gene is used to fill in that end. The V gene is TRBV18, the J gene TRBJ2-2; D not resolved. This CDR3 region has 15 residues. Germline CDR1 KGHSH, CDR2 LQKENI. The CDR3 here is CASSPRAANNEKLFF. The part of the CDR3 DNA that was read is TGTGCCAGCTCACCACGTGCAGCGAATAATGAAAAG.

Concerning this clone itself: From the germline J gene comes the end of the CDR3, since the read stops 3 residues before it. The chain joins TRBV20-1 to TRBJ2-2, with unresolved D. Germline V gene data show CDR1 as DFQATT and CDR2 as SNEGSKA (reference sequence). The CDR3 is made up of 13 amino acids. V was clipped by 2 bases and J by 5 bases, with 9 bases between them. Partial CDR3 DNA: TGCAGTGCTAGAAAACAGCAGACCGGGGAG. Translating it yields CSARKQQTGE. The entire CDR3 sequence reads CSARKQQTGELFF.

To note about this clone: The read ends 3 residues early relative to the CDR3; the germline J gene fills the gap. This specimen includes other DNA sequences encoding the same CDR3. The chain is built from TRBV18 and TRBJ2-1; the match to TRBD2 covers 9 bases. Germline loops: CDR1 KGHSH, CDR2 LQKENI. This CDR3 is 17 amino acids long. The V and J ends lost 6 bases and 7 bases, in that order; junction bases with no gene match: 16. The CDR3 sequence: CASSPPSGGRAGNEQFF. The sequenced CDR3 bases are TGTGCCAGCTCCCCCCCGTCGGGCGGGAGGGCCGGGAATGAG.

About this clone itself: The read ends 3 residues shy of where the CDR3 ends; the end is completed using the germline J gene. The chain employs TRBV7-6 and TRBJ1-1; 9 positions match TRBD1. Germline CDR1 reads SGHVS; CDR2 reads FNYEAQ. This CDR3 has 14 residues. The CDR3 DNA, read in part, is TGTGCCAGCAGCCCGAGGGGACAGGGTAGGGAA. Residues: CASSPRGQGRE. The full CDR3 is CASSPRGQGREAFF.

Turning to this clone: The read gets to within 3 residues of the CDR3 end, and the germline J gene fills in the rest. The same CDR3 is also encoded by other DNA sequences in this sample. This chain joins TRBV10-3 and TRBJ2-3; no definite D call. CDR1 and CDR2 from the germline V gene are ENHRY and SYGVKD. The CDR3 has 12 residues. Deletions cut 3 bases from V and 2 bases from J, with 3 bases between. The CDR3 loop reads CAISELTDTQYF. The sequenced CDR3 bases are TGTGCCATCAGTGAACTCACAGATACG.

As for this clone: The CDR3 end lies 3 residues beyond the end of the read and is filled in from the germline J gene. The rearrangement joins TRBV10-3 to TRBJ1-1; possible D gene TRBD1, 6 bases. The CDR3 runs 14 residues. The V end was cut by 2 bases, the J end by 2 bases, with 9 bases between. The germline CDR1 and CDR2 sequences are ENHRY and SYGVKD. The CDR3 region is CAISERGINTEAFF. Incomplete CDR3 DNA: TGTGCCATCAGTGAGAGGGGGATCAACACTGAA.

CDR3 DNA (partial): TGTGCCAGCAGCGTAAAGTTAGCGGGAGAATACAATGAG. It yields the protein CASSVKLAGEYNE. The entire CDR3 is CASSVKLAGEYNEQFF. The chain employs TRBV9 and TRBJ2-1, with TRBD2 matching 9 bases. Coverage ceases 3 residues before the CDR3 finishes, and the germline J gene fills in the end. The germline V gene has CDR1 SGDLS and CDR2 YYNGEE. The CDR3 covers 16 residues. V lost 1 base to trimming and J lost 4 bases; unmatched junction nucleotides: 6.

With respect to this clone: The missing CDR3 end, 3 residues past where the read stops, is filled in from the germline J gene. The rearrangement joins TRBV7-9 to TRBJ2-5; 7 bases line up with TRBD1. This CDR3 contains 13 residues. CDR1 is SEHNR, CDR2 FQNEAQ, per germline (reference sequence). CDR3 DNA (partial): TGTGCCAGCAGGTTTCAGGGGACAGATACC. Translating it yields CASRFQGTDT. The CDR3 in its entirety is CASRFQGTDTQYF.

Of note for this clone: The junction departs from germline at one end; a sequencing error may be responsible. The read comes to an end 3 residues before the CDR3 does, leaving the germline J gene to fill in the end. Distinct nucleotide sequences in the sample also encode this CDR3. This chain links TRBV20-1 with TRBJ1-3, with D perhaps matching TRBD1 (6 bases). There are 16 residues in the CDR3. CDR1 and CDR2 from the germline V gene are DFQATT and SNEGSKA (reference sequence). CDR3 sequence: CSARLNRAGAGNTIYF. Incomplete CDR3 DNA: TGCAGTGCTAGATTGAATAGGGCAGGGGCTGGAAACACG.

Comment on this clone: From the germline J gene comes the end of the CDR3, since the read stops 3 residues before it. V usage is TRBV20-1 and J usage is TRBJ2-3, with a weak D call TRBD2 (5 bases). The CDR3 spans 16 residues. Germline values: CDR1 DFQATT, CDR2 SNEGSKA (reference sequence). Trimming stripped 6 bases from V and 1 base from J, with 20 bases between. The CDR3 DNA, read in part, is TGCAGTGCCAGATTTCCCATTAAAGCGGGCACAGATACG. Amino acid sequence: CSARFPIKAGTDT. The whole CDR3 reads CSARFPIKAGTDTQYF.